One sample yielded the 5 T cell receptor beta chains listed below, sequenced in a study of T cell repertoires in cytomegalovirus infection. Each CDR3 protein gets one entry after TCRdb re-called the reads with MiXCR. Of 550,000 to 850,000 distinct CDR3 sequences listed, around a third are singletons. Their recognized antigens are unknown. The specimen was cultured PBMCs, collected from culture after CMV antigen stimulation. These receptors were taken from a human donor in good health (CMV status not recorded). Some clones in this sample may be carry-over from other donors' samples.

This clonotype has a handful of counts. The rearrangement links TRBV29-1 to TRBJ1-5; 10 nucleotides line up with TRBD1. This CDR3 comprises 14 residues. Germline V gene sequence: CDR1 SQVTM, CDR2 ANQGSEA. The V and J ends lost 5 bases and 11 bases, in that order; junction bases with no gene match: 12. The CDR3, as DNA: TGCAGCGTTCGCGAAGGGACAGGGGTTAGGGCCCAGCATTTT. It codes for CSVREGTGVRAQHF.

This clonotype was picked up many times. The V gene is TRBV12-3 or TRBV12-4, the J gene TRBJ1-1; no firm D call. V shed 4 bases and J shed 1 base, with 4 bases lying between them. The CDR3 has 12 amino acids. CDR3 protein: CASSWANTEAFF. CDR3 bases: TGTGCCAGCAGTTGGGCGAACACTGAAGCTTTCTTT.

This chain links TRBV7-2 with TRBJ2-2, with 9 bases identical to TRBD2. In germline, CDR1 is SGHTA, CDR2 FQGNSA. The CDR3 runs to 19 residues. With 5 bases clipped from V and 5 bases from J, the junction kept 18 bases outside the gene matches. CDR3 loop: CASSLRGGGAVRRTGELFF. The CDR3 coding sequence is TGTGCCAGCAGCCTCCGGGGCGGGGGGGCCGTCCGGCGGACCGGGGAGCTGTTTTTT. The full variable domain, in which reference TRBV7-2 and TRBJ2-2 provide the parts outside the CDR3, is GAGVSQSPSNKVTEKGKDVELRCDPISGHTALYWYRQSLGQGLEFLIYFQGNSAPDKSGLPSDRFSAERTGGSVSTLTIQRTQQEDSAVYLCASSLRGGGAVRRTGELFFGEGSRLTVL.

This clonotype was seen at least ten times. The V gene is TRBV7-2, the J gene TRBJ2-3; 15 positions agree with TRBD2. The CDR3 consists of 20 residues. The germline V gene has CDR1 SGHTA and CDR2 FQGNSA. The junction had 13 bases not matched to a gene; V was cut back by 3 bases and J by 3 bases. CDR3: CASSLLVLGTSGGLTDTQYF. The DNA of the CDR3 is TGTGCCAGCAGCTTGTTAGTTCTCGGGACTAGCGGGGGGTTGACAGATACGCAGTATTTT.

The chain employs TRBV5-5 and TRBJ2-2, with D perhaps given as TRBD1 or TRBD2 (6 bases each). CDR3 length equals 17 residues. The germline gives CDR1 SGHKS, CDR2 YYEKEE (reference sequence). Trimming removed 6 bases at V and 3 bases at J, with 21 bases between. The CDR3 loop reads CASTPGRGDIYTGELFF. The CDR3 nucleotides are TGTGCCAGCACCCCCGGGCGCGGGGACATCTACACCGGGGAGCTGTTTTTT.